A selection of T cell receptor beta chains follows, all from one sample in a study of regulatory T cells in long-lasting Graves disease. TCRdb reprocessed the multiplex PCR reads with MiXCR, giving one entry per CDR3 protein. The sample holds 440,000 or so distinct CDR3 sequences; about a sixth are singletons and the top ten take around 10%. Another study also made use of these data, one on T cells in Graves' hyperthyroidism and ophthalmopathy.

Specimen: peripheral blood mononuclear cells (PBMCs), collected at new diagnosis, from a patient treated with antithyroid drugs. The receptors here all came from a woman aged 25 to 39 with Graves disease. Each CDR3 is given without its conserved first and last residue.

15,TRBV6-1,TRBJ2-7,ASSTPDRGLSSYEQY
10,TRBV7-6,TRBJ1-1,ASSFPEQPAF
16,TRBV12-5,TRBJ2-2,ASGLVTGTGGYTGELF
13,TRBV6-2/TRBV6-3,TRBJ2-1,ASMTLVGSYNEQF
12,TRBV29-1,TRBJ1-1,SVPPPGADTEAF
13,TRBV7-9,TRBJ1-6,ASRSDRGLNSPLH
12,TRBV7-9,TRBJ2-7,ASSLVGQTYEQY
13,TRBV30,TRBJ2-7,AWRLGLAGVDEQY
12,TRBV2,TRBJ2-1,ASSERTSGDEQF
11,TRBV5-6,TRBJ2-4,ASSLAVWDIQY
12,TRBV19,TRBJ2-7,ASSLRGGFNEQY
13,TRBV5-4,TRBJ2-2,ASRTSGTTTGELF
12,TRBV7-2,TRBJ2-7,ASSPGQGSTEQY
11,TRBV7-2,TRBJ2-2,ASSSAGSGELF